The 27 T cell receptor beta chains listed next were all sequenced from one sample in a study of T cells in tumors and immune-related adverse events. Some clones are missing from TCRdb's copy, which holds only in-frame ones; the method was immunoSEQ multiplex PCR. The sample records about 4,900 clones, around three fifths being singletons. The material was gut tissue, obtained from a patient treated with anti-PD-1 therapy. These receptors originate from a female donor with metastatic renal cell carcinoma.

This chain joins TRBV7-2 and TRBJ2-1, with 10 positions matching TRBD2. With 5 bases clipped from V and 4 bases from J, the junction kept 8 bases outside the gene matches. The length of the CDR3 is 16 residues. Germline V CDR1 and CDR2: SGHTA, FQGNSA. CDR3 in DNA: TGTGCCAGCAGCCTCCGAGCGGGGGGGCTTTACAATGAGCAGTTCTTC. Amino acid sequence: CASSLRAGGLYNEQFF.

This chain links TRBV6-1 with TRBJ1-5; D gene ambiguous. This CDR3 has 12 residues. V shed 10 bases and J shed 1 base, with 8 bases lying between them. Per germline, CDR1 MNHNS and CDR2 SASEGT. CDR3 sequence: CATDLSNQPQHF. The CDR3 bases are TGTGCCACGGACCTCAGCAATCAGCCCCAGCATTTT.

In its sample, this clone was seen a few times. The genes are TRBV27 and TRBJ1-2; TRBD1 is a possible D gene (6 bases). Trimming removed 8 bases from V and 3 bases from J, with 19 bases in between. The CDR3 is 15 residues long. Germline-derived CDR1 and CDR2 are MNHEY and SMNVEV (reference sequence). In nucleotides, the CDR3 is TGTGCCAGCTACGGACAGTTGAATTTTGACTATGGCTACACCTTC. Amino acids: CASYGQLNFDYGYTF.

The gene calls are TRBV7-9 and TRBJ1-4; TRBD1 matches 7 bases. V was clipped by 2 bases and J by 7 bases; unmatched bases: 7. CDR3 length equals 15 residues. Germline CDR1 reads SEHNR; CDR2 reads FQNEAQ (reference sequence). CDR3: CASSLPTGLVEKLFF. The CDR3 nucleotides read TGTGCCAGCAGCTTACCGACAGGGCTCGTTGAAAAACTGTTTTTT.

V and J are TRBV6-7 and TRBJ2-1; D is ambiguous. TRBV6-7 is an open reading frame whose function is uncertain. The CDR3 has 12 amino acids. Trimming left V 1 base short and J 4 bases short, with 2 bases between. CDR3 nucleotides: TGTGCCAGCAGTTACTTATACAATGAGCAGTTCTTC. Residues: CASSYLYNEQFF.

This clone was seen more than once but under ten times. The gene calls are TRBV28 and TRBJ2-4; 7 positions agree with TRBD1. Trimming at V came to 4 bases and at J to 16 bases, leaving 7 bases not matched to a gene. The CDR3 consists of 11 residues. Germline V gene sequence: CDR1 MDHEN, CDR2 SYDVKM. Here the CDR3 reads CASSSADREYF. CDR3 DNA sequence: TGTGCCAGCAGTTCCGCCGACAGGGAATACTTC.

V and J are TRBV14 and TRBJ2-7; 12 nucleotides agree with TRBD2. This CDR3 is built from 14 residues. V lost 3 bases and J lost 5; bases outside the gene matches: 2. Germline loops: CDR1 SGHDN, CDR2 FVKESK. The DNA of the CDR3 is TGTGCCAGCAGCCAGGGACTAGCGGGCAACGAGCAGTACTTC. Translating it yields CASSQGLAGNEQYF.

J is TRBJ2-3 and V is TRBV29-1, with D perhaps matching TRBD1 or TRBD2 (5 bases each). V was clipped by 8 bases and J by 3 bases, with 24 bases between them. CDR1 SQVTM and CDR2 ANQGSEA come from the germline V gene. CDR3 size: 16 residues. The CDR3 DNA is TGCAGCACCACCGGGGAAGGGGCGGTGGGGACAGATACGCAGTATTTT. Protein sequence: CSTTGEGAVGTDTQYF.

This clone was counted a few times. This chain joins TRBV28 and TRBJ2-2; 7 positions match TRBD2. The ends lost 2 bases at V and 0 bases at J; junction bases unmatched: 12. CDR1 MDHEN and CDR2 SYDVKM come from the germline V gene. CDR3 length: 19 residues. CDR3 residues: CASSLKLAGRRTNTGELFF. The CDR3 DNA is TGTGCCAGCAGTTTAAAATTAGCGGGCCGAAGGACGAACACCGGGGAGCTGTTTTTT.

Worth noting for this clone: This may stem from a read error, because a much larger clone lies one nucleotide away. This sequence joins TRBV4-3 and TRBJ2-2; D is undetermined. Germline V gene sequence: CDR1 LGHNA, CDR2 YSLEER. This CDR3 has 16 amino acids. CDR3 in DNA: TGCACCAGCAGCCAAGAGTTCTCCAGTTACACCGGGGAGCTGTTTTTT. Protein sequence: CTSSQEFSSYTGELFF.

The gene calls are TRBV7-9 and TRBJ2-7, with no clear D. This CDR3 has 12 residues. Germline loops: CDR1 SEHNR, CDR2 FQNEAQ (reference sequence). With 6 bases removed from V and 3 bases from J, the gap between germline ends came to 9 bases. The CDR3 spells CASSINGYEQYF. In DNA form, the CDR3 reads TGTGCCAGCAGTATCAACGGCTACGAGCAGTACTTC. The entire variable domain, with the rest obtained from reference TRBV7-9 and TRBJ2-7, is as follows: DTGVSQNPRHKITKRGQNVTFRCDPISEHNRLYWYRQTLGQGPEFLTYFQNEAQLEKSRLLSDRFSAERPKGSFSTLEIQRTEQGDSAMYLCASSINGYEQYFGPGTRLTVT.

The chain carries TRBV19 and TRBJ1-4, with D hard to call. Germline lookup yields CDR1 LNHDA and CDR2 SQIVND (reference sequence). Trimming took off 1 base at V and 8 bases at J, with 11 bases between the two ends. The CDR3 is 14 residues long. CDR3 sequence reads: CASSIGGLGEKLFF. The CDR3 DNA reads as TGTGCCAGTAGTATAGGAGGGTTGGGCGAAAAACTGTTTTTT.

This clone was observed once. The chain joins TRBV6-5 to TRBJ2-1, with TRBD2 matching 14 bases. After removal of 4 bases from V and 7 bases from J, the junction contained 3 bases not matched to a gene. The germline CDR1 and CDR2 sequences are MNHEY and SVGAGI. The CDR3 length is 15 residues. CDR3 DNA: TGTGCCAGCAGTTCCAGGACTAGCGGGGGGAATGAGCAGTTCTTC. Translated: CASSSRTSGGNEQFF.

The chain couples TRBV28 to TRBJ2-7, with TRBD1 matching 7 bases. Trimming cost V 0 bases and J 4 bases; bases outside gene matches: 6. The germline V gene encodes CDR1 MDHEN and CDR2 SYDVKM. The CDR3 loop spans 15 amino acids. CDR3 coding DNA: TGTGCCAGCAGTTTATGGGGTGACAGGGCGTACGAGCAGTACTTC. Its translation is CASSLWGDRAYEQYF.

This rearrangement joins TRBV2 to TRBJ1-1; perhaps TRBD1 as D (5 bases). CDR1 and CDR2 (germline): SNHLY, FYNNEI. V shed 8 bases and J shed 1 base, with 11 bases lying between them. This CDR3 is 13 amino acids long. The CDR3 coding sequence is TGTGCCAGCTCAGGGAACCCGAACACTGAAGCTTTCTTT. This translates into CASSGNPNTEAFF.

This chain uses TRBV28 with TRBJ1-5; unclear D gene. V lost 5 bases and J 0 bases, leaving 11 bases between the germline ends. The CDR3 contains 15 residues. The V gene's germline CDR1 is MDHEN and CDR2 SYDVKM. CDR3 sequence reads: CASSRPGVSNQPQHF. CDR3 sequence (DNA): TGTGCCAGCAGTCGTCCTGGGGTTAGCAATCAGCCCCAGCATTTT.

The chain combines TRBV19 with TRBJ2-7, with a tentative D call TRBD1 (6 bases). Germline CDR1 and CDR2: LNHDA and SQIVND (reference sequence). The CDR3 has 14 amino acids. Trimming shortened V by 5 bases and J by 5 bases, and 16 bases separated the two germline ends. The CDR3 DNA reads TGTGCCAGTAGTGTACAGGGCGACGGGCACGAGCAGTACTTC. It codes for CASSVQGDGHEQYF.

Sample share makes this clone medium-sized. This sequence joins TRBV7-9 and TRBJ2-2, with D uncertain. Trimming pared 1 base from V and 0 bases from J, leaving 9 bases between. This CDR3 has 16 amino acids. Germline CDR1 SEHNR, CDR2 FQNEAQ (reference sequence). The CDR3 DNA reads TGTGCCAGCAGCTTAGGGAGTAGGCCGAACACCGGGGAGCTGTTTTTT. Amino acid sequence: CASSLGSRPNTGELFF.

The chain carries TRBV5-4 and TRBJ2-1; a weak D match, TRBD1 (6 bases). V lost 7 bases and J 1 base, leaving 12 bases between the germline ends. The CDR3 has 14 amino acids. The germline gives CDR1 SGHNT, CDR2 YYREEE (reference sequence). The CDR3 loop reads CASSGAGSYNEQFF. In DNA form, the CDR3 reads TGTGCCAGCTCAGGGGCAGGGTCCTACAATGAGCAGTTCTTC. Filled out from reference TRBV5-4 and TRBJ2-1, the complete variable domain reads ETGVTQSPTHLIKTRGQQVTLRCSSQSGHNTVSWYQQALGQGPQFIFQYYREEENGRGNFPPRFSGLQFPNYSSELNVNALELDDSALYLCASSGAGSYNEQFFGPGTRLTVL.

The V and J genes are TRBV5-5 and TRBJ2-5, with 10 bases that match TRBD2. The J call is uncertain, as TRBJ2-7 better fits the DNA end. CDR3 length: 16 residues. The germline gives CDR1 SGHKS, CDR2 YYEKEE (reference sequence). The CDR3 region has the DNA TGTGCCAGCAGCCCCCTAACTCCTAGCGGGAGCTACGAGCAGTACTTC. Its protein product is CASSPLTPSGSYEQYF.

V gene TRBV14 combines with J gene TRBJ1-2; 7 nucleotides align to TRBD1. Germline trimming cut 4 bases from V and 5 bases from J; bases unmatched to any gene: 7. Germline V gives CDR1 SGHDN, CDR2 FVKESK. The CDR3 covers 14 residues. The CDR3 protein is CASSRDREVYGYTF. CDR3 sequence (DNA): TGTGCCAGCAGCCGTGACAGGGAGGTTTATGGCTACACCTTC.

In its sample, this clone was seen a few times. The chain has TRBV7-9 and TRBJ2-2; a possible D gene is TRBD1 (5 bases). The CDR3 loop spans 12 amino acids. Germline CDR1 reads SEHNR; CDR2 reads FQNEAQ (reference sequence). The germline V and J ends were trimmed by 7 bases and 8 bases, with 11 bases remaining between them. This chain's CDR3 is CASNRNIGELFF. CDR3 bases: TGTGCCAGCAACAGGAATATAGGGGAGCTGTTTTTT.

V usage is TRBV5-4 and J usage is TRBJ2-5; 10 bases are shared with TRBD2. The germline CDR1 and CDR2 sequences are SGHNT and YYREEE (reference sequence). J was trimmed by 1 base and V by 1 base; bases with no gene match: 4. The CDR3 loop spans 16 amino acids. The CDR3 sequence is CASSLSKRGGQETQYF. In DNA, the CDR3 is TGTGCCAGCAGCTTGTCTAAGCGGGGGGGCCAAGAGACCCAGTACTTC. Full variable domain (rest looked up from reference TRBV5-4 and TRBJ2-5): ETGVTQSPTHLIKTRGQQVTLRCSSQSGHNTVSWYQQALGQGPQFIFQYYREEENGRGNFPPRFSGLQFPNYSSELNVNALELDDSALYLCASSLSKRGGQETQYFGPGTRLLVL.

The J gene is TRBJ1-2, the V gene TRBV7-8; D gene ambiguous. CDR1 SGHVS and CDR2 FQNEAQ come from the germline V gene. CDR3 length: 12 amino acids. V lost 3 bases to trimming and J lost 5 bases, with 7 bases between them. This CDR3 is CASSFGDYGYTF. In DNA, the CDR3 is TGTGCCAGCAGCTTCGGGGATTATGGCTACACCTTC.

This clone is classed as medium-sized (0.01 to 0.1%). This rearrangement joins TRBV28 to TRBJ2-7; 9 bases line up with TRBD1. The CDR3 sequence is 15 residues long. The J segment lost 0 bases and the V segment lost 5 bases, leaving 5 bases of the junction unmatched. Germline V gives CDR1 MDHEN, CDR2 SYDVKM. The CDR3 region has the DNA TGTGCCAGCAGTGGGACAGGGCAGAGCTCCTACGAGCAGTACTTC. It is translated as CASSGTGQSSYEQYF.

This chain uses TRBV28 with TRBJ2-7, with D possibly TRBD2 on 5 matching bases. CDR3 length: 12 amino acids. CDR1 and CDR2 from the germline V gene are MDHEN and SYDVKM. V was pared by 7 bases and J by 4 bases, with 11 bases between. As DNA, the CDR3 is TGTGCCAGCAAGGGCGGGTTGTACGAGCAGTACTTC. As protein: CASKGGLYEQYF.

The chain links TRBV28 to TRBJ1-1; no clear D gene. Trimming removed 3 bases at V and 4 bases at J, with 6 bases between. Germline V gene data show CDR1 as MDHEN and CDR2 as SYDVKM. This CDR3 has 12 residues. The CDR3 DNA is TGTGCCAGCAGTTTGAAGGTCACTGAAGCTTTCTTT. Amino acid sequence: CASSLKVTEAFF.